A selection of T cell receptor beta chains follows, all from one sample in a study of blood T cell repertoires in COVID-19. Generated by immunoSEQ multiplex PCR, the TCRdb table keeps only in-frame clones and is missing some. In the table there are under 250,000 clones, around nine tenths of which are singletons. The source material was peripheral blood. Every receptor here comes from a woman between 55 and 75 years old who had recovered from COVID-19. Each CDR3 is given with its conserved first and last residue. Each record gives: J gene, clone size, D gene, V gene, CDR3 length, CDR3 DNA, CDR3 protein. A D gene is named only where the DNA matches it firmly. Clone size, where shown, is once, few, many, or a class for clones that have expanded.

>TRBJ1-3|.|.|TRBV28|14
TGTGCCAGCAGTTGGGCGGGCTCTGGAAACACCATATATTTT
CASSWAGSGNTIYF
>TRBJ1-1|.|TRBD1|TRBV5-1|15
TGCGCCAGCAGCGCACGACAGGGGAGTGGCACTGAAGCTTTCTTT
CASSARQGSGTEAFF
>TRBJ1-1|.|.|TRBV28|15
TGTGCCAGCACCCTCCCACCCCGGGGGAACACTGAAGCTTTCTTT
CASTLPPRGNTEAFF
>TRBJ1-5|.|.|TRBV5-1|14
TGCGCCAGCAGCTTGGACGCGGGAAAACAGCCCCAGCATTTT
CASSLDAGKQPQHF
>TRBJ2-3|.|TRBD1|TRBV6-5|13
TGTGCCAGCAGCCCCCCGGGACAGAAGGTGCAGTATTTT
CASSPPGQKVQYF
>TRBJ2-6|.|.|TRBV6-1|16
TGTGCCAGCAGTGACTGGGCTGGATCTGGGGCCAACGTCCTGACTTTC
CASSDWAGSGANVLTF
>TRBJ2-1|.|TRBD1|TRBV29-1|13
TGCAGCGTTGTGGGACAGGGGTACAATGAGCAGTTCTTC
CSVVGQGYNEQFF
>TRBJ2-7|.|TRBD2|TRBV7-2|15
TGTGCCAGCAGCCGTAGCGGGGGTCCAGAGTACGAGCAGTACTTC
CASSRSGGPEYEQYF
>TRBJ1-2|.|TRBD1|TRBV6-5|16
TGTGCCAGCAGTTACGGGGGACAGGGACTAAACTATGGCTACACCTTC
CASSYGGQGLNYGYTF
>TRBJ1-1|.|TRBD1|TRBV5-1|15
TGCGCCAGCAGCTTGGTAGGGGGCGCGAACACTGAAGCTTTCTTT
CASSLVGGANTEAFF
>TRBJ1-5|.|.|TRBV18|16
TGTGCCAGCTCACCACGGGGGGGAGGAAACAATCAGCCCCAGCATTTT
CASSPRGGGNNQPQHF
>TRBJ1-4|.|.|TRBV7-9|12
TGTGCCAGCAGCTTACAAAATGAAAAACTGTTTTTT
CASSLQNEKLFF
>TRBJ1-2|.|TRBD1|TRBV19|16
TGTGCCAGTAGTTATAGTTTGGGCGGACAGGGATACGGCTACACCTTC
CASSYSLGGQGYGYTF
>TRBJ1-5|many|TRBD1|TRBV7-2|17
TGTGCCAGCAGCTGGACAGGGGGAAGTTCTTTCAATCAGCCCCAGCATTTT
CASSWTGGSSFNQPQHF
>TRBJ1-6|.|TRBD1|TRBV3-1/TRBV3-2|14
TGTGCCAGCAGCCTCGGACAGGGTGATTCACCCCTCCACTTT
CASSLGQGDSPLHF
>TRBJ2-5|once|.|TRBV28|15
TGTGCCAGCACCTACGAGGGGGAGAACCAAGAGACCCAGTACTTC
CASTYEGENQETQYF
>TRBJ1-6|.|TRBD1|TRBV19|13
TGTGCCACCCAGGGGGCGAAGGATTCACCCCTCCACTTT
CATQGAKDSPLHF
>TRBJ2-7|.|.|TRBV10-3|14
TGTGCCATCAGTGAGGTAGTGAAGCGGTACGAGCAGTACTTC
CAISEVVKRYEQYF
>TRBJ2-7|.|.|TRBV3-1/TRBV3-2|16
TGTGCCAGCAGCCCTGTAGGGCGGGGGCGCTCCTACGAGCAGTACTTC
CASSPVGRGRSYEQYF
>TRBJ2-7|many|TRBD1|TRBV19|17
TGTGCCAGTAGTATGGGGACAGGCATTACAAGACCCTACGAGCAGTACTTC
CASSMGTGITRPYEQYF
>TRBJ1-4|.|TRBD1|TRBV7-9|15
TGTGCCAGTACGACAGGGGGTACAACTAATGAAAAACTGTTTTTT
CASTTGGTTNEKLFF
>TRBJ2-7|.|TRBD1|TRBV4-2|14
TGTGCCAGCTCCCCTAGGGACAGGGGGCTCGAGCAGTACTTC
CASSPRDRGLEQYF
>TRBJ2-3|.|TRBD2|TRBV7-9|17
TGTGCCAGCAGCCCCCGGGGGAGCGGGGGGGCCGCGGATACGCAGTATTTT
CASSPRGSGGAADTQYF
>TRBJ2-3|few|.|TRBV7-3|14
TGTGCCAGCAGCTTAATGGTAGGGAGAGATACGCAGTATTTT
CASSLMVGRDTQYF
>TRBJ2-5|.|TRBD2|TRBV6-5|15
TGTGCCAGCAGTTCCATTGGGGCGGGGGAAGAGACCCAGTACTTC
CASSSIGAGEETQYF
>TRBJ1-2|once|TRBD1|TRBV28|12
TGTGCCAGCAGGAACAGGGGGTACGGCTACACCTTC
CASRNRGYGYTF
>TRBJ2-7|.|TRBD2|TRBV28|14
TGTGCCAGCAGTTCCCCCGGGGGGGGATACGAGCAGTACTTC
CASSSPGGGYEQYF
>TRBJ2-7|.|.|TRBV7-8|11
TGTGCCAGCTATTCGGGCTACGAGCAGTACTTC
CASYSGYEQYF
>TRBJ2-5|.|.|TRBV20-1|16
TGCAGTGCTAGTGCGGTGCTAGCTTCTATTCAAGAGACCCAGTACTTC
CSASAVLASIQETQYF
>TRBJ2-1|.|TRBD2|TRBV7-9|15
TGTGCCAGCAGCTTAGTGGGGGGGAAGTACAATGAGCAGTTCTTC
CASSLVGGKYNEQFF
>TRBJ2-7|.|TRBD1|TRBV4-3|16
TGCGCCAGCAGCCAGGCCGGGACAGGGGCAAGCTACGAGCAGTACTTC
CASSQAGTGASYEQYF
>TRBJ2-3|few|.|TRBV7-9|14
TGTGCCAGCAGCTTAACAGGGAGCGCAGATACGCAGTATTTT
CASSLTGSADTQYF
>TRBJ2-7|.|TRBD1|TRBV27|13
TGTGCCAGCAGTTTGAAGGGGGCGAACGAGCAGTACTTC
CASSLKGANEQYF
>TRBJ1-2|.|TRBD1|TRBV5-1|13
TGCGCCAGCAGCGCGGACAGGGGGCCCGGCTACACCTTC
CASSADRGPGYTF
>TRBJ1-1|.|TRBD1|TRBV6-6|15
TGTGCCAGCAGTTACTCAGGACAGGGGGCGAGGACTACTTTCTTT
CASSYSGQGARTTFF
>TRBJ2-5|.|.|TRBV7-9|15
TGTGCCAGCAGCCTCGGGCAGACTAGGCAAGAGACCCAGTACTTC
CASSLGQTRQETQYF
>TRBJ1-5|few|TRBD1|TRBV7-9|14
TGTGCCAGCAGTGGACAGGCCACTTATCAGCCCCAGCATTTT
CASSGQATYQPQHF
>TRBJ1-2|.|.|TRBV7-5|15
TGTGCCAGAAGCTCTCCGGGACAGGGGGCCTATGGCTACACCTTC
CARSSPGQGAYGYTF
>TRBJ1-6|.|.|TRBV9|14
TGTGCCAGCAGCGTAGCGGGGGTCCGTTCACCCCTCCACTTT
CASSVAGVRSPLHF
>TRBJ1-1|.|.|TRBV5-3|18
TGTGCCAGAAGTTACGAAACCCCGGGAATCCCGGCGGTAACTGAAGCTTTCTTT
CARSYETPGIPAVTEAFF
>TRBJ1-5|.|.|TRBV6-5|15
TGTGCCAGCAGTTCTACGGGGTCAGGGGATCAGCCCCAGCATTTT
CASSSTGSGDQPQHF
>TRBJ2-1|.|TRBD2|TRBV6-4|16
TGTGCCAGCAGTGACTCAGGCGGGGGGGCCTACAATGAGCAGTTCTTC
CASSDSGGGAYNEQFF
>TRBJ1-2|few|TRBD1|TRBV19|14
TGTGCCAGTAGTATAGGACAGGGGGCGTCCGGCTACACCTTC
CASSIGQGASGYTF
>TRBJ1-4|.|TRBD1|TRBV9|14
TGTGCCAGTGGGACAGGGAGATTTAATGAAAAACTGTTTTTT
CASGTGRFNEKLFF
>TRBJ1-2|.|TRBD1|TRBV5-4|13
TGTGCCAGCAGCTCGCAGGGGGCATATGGCTACACCTTC
CASSSQGAYGYTF
>TRBJ1-5|.|.|TRBV20-1|14
TGCAGTGCTAGTGTGGCGGATAGCAATCAGCCCCAGCATTTT
CSASVADSNQPQHF
>TRBJ2-3|.|TRBD2|TRBV5-4|16
TGTGCCAGCAGCTCTACTCCGGGAGGTGGGACAGATACGCAGTATTTT
CASSSTPGGGTDTQYF
>TRBJ1-6|.|.|TRBV21-1|17
TGTGCCAGCAGCAAAGGGAAGGGGGCGAAAGTTTGTTCACCCCTCCACTTT
CASSKGKGAKVCSPLHF
>TRBJ2-3|.|.|TRBV5-1|15
TGCGCCAGCAGCTCCCAGGGGCCGAGGTCAGATACGCAGTATTTT
CASSSQGPRSDTQYF
>TRBJ1-4|once|TRBD1|TRBV19|14
TGTGCCAGTAGTATACGGGACAGGGGGGCAAAACTGTTTTTT
CASSIRDRGAKLFF
>TRBJ2-7|.|TRBD1|TRBV2|14
TGTGCCAGCAGGGGGACAGGTGTGTCATACGAGCAGTACTTC
CASRGTGVSYEQYF
>TRBJ1-5|.|.|TRBV7-9|14
TGTGCCAGCAGCCCCGGGTTGGGCAATCAGCCCCAGCATTTT
CASSPGLGNQPQHF
>TRBJ1-2|.|.|TRBV19|12
TGTGCCAGTCGAGGAGGGCGTGGGGGCTACACCTTC
CASRGGRGGYTF
>TRBJ2-1|.|TRBD1|TRBV27|13
TGTGCCAGCAGTCGGACAGGGAGTTATGAGCAGTTCTTC
CASSRTGSYEQFF
>TRBJ1-6|few|.|TRBV6-6|16
TGTGCCAGCAGTTACGGTTCCGGGACACTTAATTCACCCCTCCACTTT
CASSYGSGTLNSPLHF